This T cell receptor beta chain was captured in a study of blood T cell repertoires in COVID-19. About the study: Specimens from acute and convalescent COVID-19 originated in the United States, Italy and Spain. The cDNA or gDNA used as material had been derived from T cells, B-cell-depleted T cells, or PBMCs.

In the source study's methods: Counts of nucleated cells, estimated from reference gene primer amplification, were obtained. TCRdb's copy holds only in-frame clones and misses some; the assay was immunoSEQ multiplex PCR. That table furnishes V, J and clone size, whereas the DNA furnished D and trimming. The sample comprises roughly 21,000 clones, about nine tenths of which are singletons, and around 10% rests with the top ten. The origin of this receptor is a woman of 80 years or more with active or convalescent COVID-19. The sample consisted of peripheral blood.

The CDR3 bases are TGTGCCAGCTCACCACGAATTGGCCCTGGGGCCAACGTCCTGACTTTC. Translating gives CASSPRIGPGANVLTF. The gene calls are TRBV18 and TRBJ2-6; no definite D call. The CDR3 runs 16 residues. V gave up 1 base and J gave up 2 bases, with 9 bases separating them. CDR1 is KGHSH and CDR2 is LQKENI in the germline V gene.